This TCR beta chain is drawn from a study of shared clonotypes between healthy human individuals. The unsorted samples had around 86 million PBMCs used for genomic DNA. Genomic DNA belonging to each subset was distributed in equal measure over several immunoSEQ plates. Roughly 30,000 T cell genomes (about 300 ng DNA) went into each PBMC replicate. Libraries were prepared by immunoSEQ multiplex PCR; TCRdb keeps only in-frame clonotypes and omits some of them. This table holds approximately 440,000 clones, roughly four fifths found once. Trimming removed 6 bases from V and 1 base from J, with 12 bases in between. Germline loops: CDR1 SQVTM, CDR2 ANQGSEA. The CDR3 consists of 13 residues.

The chain couples TRBV29-1 to TRBJ2-5; D call uncertain. This TCR was sampled from a woman in her forties in good health. Some clones in this sample may be carry-over from other donors' samples. The sequenced sample was PBMCs. The CDR3 loop reads CSVPLAGQETQYF. For the CDR3, the DNA is TGCAGCGTGCCCCTCGCAGGCCAAGAGACCCAGTACTTC. Using reference TRBV29-1 and TRBJ2-5 for the parts outside the CDR3, the full variable domain is SAVISQKPSRDICQRGTSLTIQCQVDSQVTMMFWYRQQPGQSLTLIATANQGSEATYESGFVIDKFPISRPNLTFSTLTVSNMSPEDSSIYLCSVPLAGQETQYFGPGTRLLVL.